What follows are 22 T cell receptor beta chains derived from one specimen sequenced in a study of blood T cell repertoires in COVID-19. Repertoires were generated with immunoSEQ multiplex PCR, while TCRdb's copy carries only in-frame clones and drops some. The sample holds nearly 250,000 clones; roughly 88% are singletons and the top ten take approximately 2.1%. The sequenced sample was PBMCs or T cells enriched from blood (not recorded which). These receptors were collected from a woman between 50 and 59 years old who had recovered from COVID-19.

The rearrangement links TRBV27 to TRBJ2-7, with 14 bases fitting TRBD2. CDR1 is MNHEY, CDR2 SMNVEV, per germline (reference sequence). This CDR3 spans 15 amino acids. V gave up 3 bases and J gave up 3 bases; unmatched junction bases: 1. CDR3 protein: CASSLGTSGSYEQYF. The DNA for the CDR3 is TGTGCCAGCAGTTTGGGGACTAGCGGGAGCTACGAGCAGTACTTC.

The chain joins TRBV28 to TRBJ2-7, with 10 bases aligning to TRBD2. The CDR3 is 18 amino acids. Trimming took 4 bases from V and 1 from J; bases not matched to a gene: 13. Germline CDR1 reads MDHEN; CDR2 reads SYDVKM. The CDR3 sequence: CASSSLRKREGTSYEQYF. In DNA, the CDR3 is TGTGCCAGCAGTTCACTCCGTAAGCGGGAGGGCACATCCTACGAGCAGTACTTC.

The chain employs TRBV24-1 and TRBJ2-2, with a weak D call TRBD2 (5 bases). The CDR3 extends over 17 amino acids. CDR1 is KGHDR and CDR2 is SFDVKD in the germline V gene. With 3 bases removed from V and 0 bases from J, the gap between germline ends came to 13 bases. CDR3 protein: CATSDPAAGSNTGELFF. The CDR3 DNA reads TGTGCCACCAGTGATCCTGCCGCGGGCTCGAACACCGGGGAGCTGTTTTTT.

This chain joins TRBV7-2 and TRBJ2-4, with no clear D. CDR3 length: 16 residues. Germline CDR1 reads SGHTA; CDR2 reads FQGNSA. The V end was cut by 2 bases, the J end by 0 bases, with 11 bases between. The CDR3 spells CASSLLPVLAKNIQYF. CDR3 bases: TGTGCCAGCAGCTTACTCCCGGTCCTAGCCAAAAACATTCAGTACTTC.

CDR3 coding DNA: TGTGCCAGCAGCACTACCACGGGTGAGCAGTACTTC. Its protein is CASSTTTGEQYF. The chain recombines TRBV7-9 with TRBJ2-7, with unresolved D. The CDR3 contains 12 residues. Germline V gives CDR1 SEHNR, CDR2 FQNEAQ (reference sequence). Trimming removed 5 bases from V and 7 bases from J, with 12 bases in between. The full variable domain, in which reference TRBV7-9 and TRBJ2-7 provide the parts outside the CDR3, is DTGVSQNPRHKITKRGQNVTFRCDPISEHNRLYWYRQTLGQGPEFLTYFQNEAQLEKSRLLSDRFSAERPKGSFSTLEIQRTEQGDSAMYLCASSTTTGEQYFGPGTRLTVT.

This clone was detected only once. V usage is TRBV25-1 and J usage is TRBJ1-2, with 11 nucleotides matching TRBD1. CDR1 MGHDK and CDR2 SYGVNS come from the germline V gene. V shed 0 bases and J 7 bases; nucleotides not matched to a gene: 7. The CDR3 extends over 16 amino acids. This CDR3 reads CASSEYSGQGAFGYTF. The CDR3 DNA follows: TGTGCCAGCAGTGAATATTCAGGACAGGGGGCTTTTGGCTACACCTTC.

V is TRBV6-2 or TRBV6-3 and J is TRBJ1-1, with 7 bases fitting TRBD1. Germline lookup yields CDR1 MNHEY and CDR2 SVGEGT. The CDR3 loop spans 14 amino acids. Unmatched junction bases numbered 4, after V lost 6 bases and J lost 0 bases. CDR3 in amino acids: CASSRDRMNTEAFF. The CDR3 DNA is TGTGCCAGCAGCCGGGACAGAATGAACACTGAAGCTTTCTTT.

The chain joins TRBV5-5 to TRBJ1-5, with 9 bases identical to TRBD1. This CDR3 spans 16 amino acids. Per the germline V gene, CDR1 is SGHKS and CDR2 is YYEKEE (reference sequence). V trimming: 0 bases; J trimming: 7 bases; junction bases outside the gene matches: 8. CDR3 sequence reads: CASSLAGTGIGQPQHF. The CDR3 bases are TGTGCCAGCAGCTTGGCGGGGACAGGGATTGGGCAGCCCCAGCATTTT.

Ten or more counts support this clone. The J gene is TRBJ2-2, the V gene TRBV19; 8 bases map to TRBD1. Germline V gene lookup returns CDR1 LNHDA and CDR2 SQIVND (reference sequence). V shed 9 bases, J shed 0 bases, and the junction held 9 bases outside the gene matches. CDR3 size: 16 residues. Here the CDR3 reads CASHRGYAANTGELFF. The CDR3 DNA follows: TGTGCCAGCCACAGGGGGTACGCCGCGAACACCGGGGAGCTGTTTTTT.

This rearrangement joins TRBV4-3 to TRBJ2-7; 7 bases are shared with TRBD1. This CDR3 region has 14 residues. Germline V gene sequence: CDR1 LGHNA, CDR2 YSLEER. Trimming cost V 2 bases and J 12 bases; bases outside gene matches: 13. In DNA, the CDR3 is TGCGCCAGCAGCCAAAACTCCGACAGGGATCTTCGGTACTTC. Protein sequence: CASSQNSDRDLRYF.

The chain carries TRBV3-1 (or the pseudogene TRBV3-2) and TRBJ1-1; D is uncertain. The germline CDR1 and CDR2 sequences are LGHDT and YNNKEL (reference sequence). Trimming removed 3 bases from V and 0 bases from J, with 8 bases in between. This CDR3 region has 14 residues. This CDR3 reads CASSQWQVNTEAFF. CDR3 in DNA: TGTGCCAGCAGCCAGTGGCAGGTGAACACTGAAGCTTTCTTT.

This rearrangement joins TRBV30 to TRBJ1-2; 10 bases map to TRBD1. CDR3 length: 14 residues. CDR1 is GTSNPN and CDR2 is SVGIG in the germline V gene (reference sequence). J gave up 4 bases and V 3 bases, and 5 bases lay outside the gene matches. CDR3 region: CAWRKTGGGYGYTF. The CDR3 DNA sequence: TGTGCCTGGAGGAAGACAGGGGGCGGCTATGGCTACACCTTC.

The CDR3 protein is CASSLWGPVDTQYF. CDR3 coding DNA: TGTGCCAGCAGCTTGTGGGGCCCCGTAGATACGCAGTATTTT. The chain joins TRBV5-4 to TRBJ2-3; perhaps TRBD1 as D (5 bases). Germline-derived CDR1 and CDR2 are SGHNT and YYREEE (reference sequence). This CDR3 is 14 amino acids long. The ends were cut back, 1 base at V and 5 bases at J, with 11 bases in the middle.

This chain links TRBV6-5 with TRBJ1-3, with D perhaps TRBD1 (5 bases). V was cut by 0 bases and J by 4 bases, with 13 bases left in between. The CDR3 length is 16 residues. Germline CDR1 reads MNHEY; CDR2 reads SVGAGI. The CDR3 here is CASSYSVWGFGNTIYF. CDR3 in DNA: TGTGCCAGCAGTTACTCAGTGTGGGGCTTCGGAAACACCATATATTTT.

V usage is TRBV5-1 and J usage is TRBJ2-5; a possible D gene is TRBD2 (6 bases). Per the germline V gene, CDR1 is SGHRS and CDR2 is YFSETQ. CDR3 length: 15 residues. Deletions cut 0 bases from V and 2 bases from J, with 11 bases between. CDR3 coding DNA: TGCGCCAGCAGCTTGGGGGGCGGGGCACAAGAGACCCAGTACTTC. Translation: CASSLGGGAQETQYF.

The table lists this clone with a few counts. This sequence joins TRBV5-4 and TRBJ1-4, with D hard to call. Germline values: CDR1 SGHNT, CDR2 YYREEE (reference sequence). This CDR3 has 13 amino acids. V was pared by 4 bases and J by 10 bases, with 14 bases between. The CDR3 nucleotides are TGTGCCAGCAGCCCAGGAGGAATGGGAAAACTGTTTTTT. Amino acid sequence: CASSPGGMGKLFF.

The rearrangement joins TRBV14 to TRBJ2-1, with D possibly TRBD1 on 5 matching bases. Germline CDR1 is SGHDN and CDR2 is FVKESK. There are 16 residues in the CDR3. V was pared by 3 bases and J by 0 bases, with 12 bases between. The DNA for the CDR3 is TGTGCCAGCAGCCATCGGCCGGACAACTCCTACAATGAGCAGTTCTTC. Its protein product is CASSHRPDNSYNEQFF. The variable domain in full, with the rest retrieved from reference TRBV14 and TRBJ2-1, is EAGVTQFPSHSVIEKGQTVTLRCDPISGHDNLYWYRRVMGKEIKFLLHFVKESKQDESGMPNNRFLAERTGGTYSTLKVQPAELEDSGVYFCASSHRPDNSYNEQFFGPGTRLTVL.

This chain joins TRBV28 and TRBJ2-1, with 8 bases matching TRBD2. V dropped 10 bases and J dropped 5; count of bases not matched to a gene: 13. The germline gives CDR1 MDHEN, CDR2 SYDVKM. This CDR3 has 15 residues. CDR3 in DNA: TGTGCCACCAGCCGGGACGGGAGGGGAAACAATGAGCAGTTCTTC. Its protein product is CATSRDGRGNNEQFF.

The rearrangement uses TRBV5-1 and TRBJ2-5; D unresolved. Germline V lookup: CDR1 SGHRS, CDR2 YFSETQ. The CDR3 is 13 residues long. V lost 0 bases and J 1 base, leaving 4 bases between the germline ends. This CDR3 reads CASSLGLQETQYF. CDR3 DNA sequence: TGCGCCAGCAGCTTGGGGCTCCAAGAGACCCAGTACTTC.

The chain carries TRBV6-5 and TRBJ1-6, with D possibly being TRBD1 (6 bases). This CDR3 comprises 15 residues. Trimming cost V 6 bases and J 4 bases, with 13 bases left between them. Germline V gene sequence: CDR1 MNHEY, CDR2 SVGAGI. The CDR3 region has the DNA TGTGCCAGCAGCTTTGACAGGTCGTATAATTCACCCCTCCACTTT. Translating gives CASSFDRSYNSPLHF.

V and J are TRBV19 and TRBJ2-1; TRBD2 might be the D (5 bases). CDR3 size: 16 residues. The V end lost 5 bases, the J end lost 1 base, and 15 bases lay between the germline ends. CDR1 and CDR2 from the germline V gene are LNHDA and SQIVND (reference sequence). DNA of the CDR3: TGTGCCAGTAGTGTCCTAGGCGGGCGGTCCTACAATGAGCAGTTCTTC. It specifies CASSVLGGRSYNEQFF. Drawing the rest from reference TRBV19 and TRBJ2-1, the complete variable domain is DGGITQSPKYLFRKEGQNVTLSCEQNLNHDAMYWYRQDPGQGLRLIYYSQIVNDFQKGDIAEGYSVSREKKESFPLTVTSAQKNPTAFYLCASSVLGGRSYNEQFFGPGTRLTVL.

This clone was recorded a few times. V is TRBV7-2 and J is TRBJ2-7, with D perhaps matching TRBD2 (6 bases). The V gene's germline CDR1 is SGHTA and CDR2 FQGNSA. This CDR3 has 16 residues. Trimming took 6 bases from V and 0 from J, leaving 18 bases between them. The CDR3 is CASSSPGTLSSYEQYF. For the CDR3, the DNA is TGTGCCAGCAGTTCACCCGGGACTCTCAGCTCCTACGAGCAGTACTTC. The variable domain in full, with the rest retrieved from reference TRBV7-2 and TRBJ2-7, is GAGVSQSPSNKVTEKGKDVELRCDPISGHTALYWYRQSLGQGLEFLIYFQGNSAPDKSGLPSDRFSAERTGGSVSTLTIQRTQQEDSAVYLCASSSPGTLSSYEQYFGPGTRLTVT.